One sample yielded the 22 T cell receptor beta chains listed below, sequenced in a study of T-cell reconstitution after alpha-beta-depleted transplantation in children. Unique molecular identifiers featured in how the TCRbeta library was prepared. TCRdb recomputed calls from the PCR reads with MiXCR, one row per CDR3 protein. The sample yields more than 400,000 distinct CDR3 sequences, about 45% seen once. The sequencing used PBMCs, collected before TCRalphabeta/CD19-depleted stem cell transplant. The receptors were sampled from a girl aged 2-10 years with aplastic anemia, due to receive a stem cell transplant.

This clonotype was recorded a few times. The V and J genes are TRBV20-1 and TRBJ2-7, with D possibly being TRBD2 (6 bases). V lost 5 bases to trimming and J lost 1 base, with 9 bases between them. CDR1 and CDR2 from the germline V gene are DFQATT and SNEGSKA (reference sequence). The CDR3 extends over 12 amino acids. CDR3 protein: CSAPGGSYEQYF. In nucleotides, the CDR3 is TGCAGTGCTCCCGGGGGTTCCTACGAGCAGTACTTC.

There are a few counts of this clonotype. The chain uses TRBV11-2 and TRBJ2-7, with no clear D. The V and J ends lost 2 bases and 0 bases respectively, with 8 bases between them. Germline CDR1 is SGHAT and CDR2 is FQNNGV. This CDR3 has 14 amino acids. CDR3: CASSLMGFSYEQYF. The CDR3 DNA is TGTGCCAGCAGCTTAATGGGATTCTCCTACGAGCAGTACTTC.

CDR3 sequence: CATSSGVYEQYF. The CDR3 coding sequence is TGTGCCACGTCGTCAGGGGTGTACGAGCAGTACTTC. The chain couples TRBV6-6 to TRBJ2-7; D perhaps matches TRBD1 (6 bases). The CDR3 consists of 12 residues. The germline V gene has CDR1 MNHNY and CDR2 SVGAGI (reference sequence). Trimming stripped 10 bases from V and 4 bases from J, with 14 bases between.

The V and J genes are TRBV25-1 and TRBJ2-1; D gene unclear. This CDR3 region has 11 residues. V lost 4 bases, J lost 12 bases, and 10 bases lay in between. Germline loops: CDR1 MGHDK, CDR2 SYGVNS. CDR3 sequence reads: CASSASIGQFF. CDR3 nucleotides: TGTGCCAGCAGTGCGTCCATCGGGCAGTTCTTC.

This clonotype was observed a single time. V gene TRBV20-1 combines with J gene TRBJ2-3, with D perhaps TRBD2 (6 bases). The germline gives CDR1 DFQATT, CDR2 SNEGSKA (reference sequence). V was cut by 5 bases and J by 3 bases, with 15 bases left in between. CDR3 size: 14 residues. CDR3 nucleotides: TGCAGTGCTGCGCTGACTAGGTCGACAGATACGCAGTATTTT. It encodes CSAALTRSTDTQYF.

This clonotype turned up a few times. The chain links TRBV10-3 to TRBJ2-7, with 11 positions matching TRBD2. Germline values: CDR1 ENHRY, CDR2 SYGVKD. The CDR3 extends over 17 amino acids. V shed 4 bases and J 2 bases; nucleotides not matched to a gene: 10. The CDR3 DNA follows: TGTGCCATCAGTGTTTTACTAGCGGGAGAGGCGGCCTACGAGCAGTACTTC. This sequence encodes CAISVLLAGEAAYEQYF.

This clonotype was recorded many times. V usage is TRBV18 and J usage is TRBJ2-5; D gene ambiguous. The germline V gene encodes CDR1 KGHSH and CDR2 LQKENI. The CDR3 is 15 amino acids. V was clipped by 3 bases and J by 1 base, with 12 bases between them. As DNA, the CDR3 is TGTGCCAGCTCACCTACGGTTCTCACCCAAGAGACCCAGTACTTC. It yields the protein CASSPTVLTQETQYF. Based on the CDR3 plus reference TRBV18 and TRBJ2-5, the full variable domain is NAGVMQNPRHLVRRRGQEARLRCSPMKGHSHVYWYRQLPEEGLKFMVYLQKENIIDESGMPKERFSAEFPKEGPSILRIQQVVRGDSAAYFCASSPTVLTQETQYFGPGTRLLVL.

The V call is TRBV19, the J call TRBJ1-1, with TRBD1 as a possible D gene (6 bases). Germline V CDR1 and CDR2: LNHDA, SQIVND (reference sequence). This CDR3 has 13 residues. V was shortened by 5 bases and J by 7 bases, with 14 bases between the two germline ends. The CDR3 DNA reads TGTGCCAGTAGTGAACAGGGAGTCGTTGAAGCTTTCTTT. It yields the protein CASSEQGVVEAFF.

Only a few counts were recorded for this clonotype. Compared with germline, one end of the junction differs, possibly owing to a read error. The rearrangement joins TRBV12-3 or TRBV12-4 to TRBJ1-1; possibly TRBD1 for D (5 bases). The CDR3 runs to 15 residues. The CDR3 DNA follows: TGTGCCAGCAGTTTAGATACGGGGACGAACACTCAAGCTTTCTTT. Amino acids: CASSLDTGTNTQAFF.

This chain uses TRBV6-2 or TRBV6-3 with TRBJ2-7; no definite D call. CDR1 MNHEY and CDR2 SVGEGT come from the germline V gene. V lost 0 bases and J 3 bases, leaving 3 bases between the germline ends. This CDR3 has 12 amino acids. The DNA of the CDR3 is TGTGCCAGCAGTTACTCGGTCTACGAGCAGTACTTC. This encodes CASSYSVYEQYF.

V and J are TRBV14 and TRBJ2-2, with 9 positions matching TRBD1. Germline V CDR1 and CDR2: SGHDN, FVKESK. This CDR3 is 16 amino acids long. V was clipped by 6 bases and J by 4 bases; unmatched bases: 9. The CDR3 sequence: CASSPGQGWATGELFF. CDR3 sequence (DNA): TGTGCCAGCAGTCCAGGACAGGGGTGGGCCACCGGGGAGCTGTTTTTT.

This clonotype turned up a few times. The CDR3 spells CASSYSGQGWTEAFF. The CDR3 nucleotides are TGTGCCAGCAGTTACTCCGGACAGGGGTGGACTGAAGCTTTCTTT. J is TRBJ1-1 and V is TRBV6-5; 9 bases match TRBD1. Germline V gene sequence: CDR1 MNHEY, CDR2 SVGAGI. The junction had 4 bases not matched to a gene; V was cut back by 0 bases and J by 5 bases. This CDR3 has 15 amino acids.

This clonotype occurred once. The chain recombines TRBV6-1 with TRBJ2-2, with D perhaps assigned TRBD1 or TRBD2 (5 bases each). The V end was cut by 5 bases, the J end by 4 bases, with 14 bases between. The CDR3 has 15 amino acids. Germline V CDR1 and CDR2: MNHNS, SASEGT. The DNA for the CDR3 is TGTGCCAGCAGTAGGGGAGTCCTGGGCACCGGGGAGCTGTTTTTT. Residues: CASSRGVLGTGELFF.

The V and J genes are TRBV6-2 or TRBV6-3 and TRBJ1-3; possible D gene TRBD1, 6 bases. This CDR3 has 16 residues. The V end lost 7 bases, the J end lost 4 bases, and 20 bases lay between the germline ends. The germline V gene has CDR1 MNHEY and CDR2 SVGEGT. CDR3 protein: CASTLRQGRSGNTIYF. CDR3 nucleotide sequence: TGTGCCAGCACCCTACGCCAGGGGCGCTCCGGAAACACCATATATTTT.

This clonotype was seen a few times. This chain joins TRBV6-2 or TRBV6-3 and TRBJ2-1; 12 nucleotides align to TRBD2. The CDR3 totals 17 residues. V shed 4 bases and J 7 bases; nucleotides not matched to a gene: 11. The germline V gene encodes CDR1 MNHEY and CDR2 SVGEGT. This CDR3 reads CASSSLLTSGRSNEQFF. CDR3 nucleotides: TGTGCCAGCAGTTCTTTACTGACTAGCGGGAGATCGAATGAGCAGTTCTTC.

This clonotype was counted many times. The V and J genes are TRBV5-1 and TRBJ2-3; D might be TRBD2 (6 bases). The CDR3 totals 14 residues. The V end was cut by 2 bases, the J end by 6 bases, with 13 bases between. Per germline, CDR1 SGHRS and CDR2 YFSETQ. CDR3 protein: CASSFAGFRDTQYF. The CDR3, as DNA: TGCGCCAGCAGCTTTGCGGGGTTCCGGGATACGCAGTATTTT. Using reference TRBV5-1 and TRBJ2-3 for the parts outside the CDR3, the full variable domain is KAGVTQTPRYLIKTRGQQVTLSCSPISGHRSVSWYQQTPGQGLQFLFEYFSETQRNKGNFPGRFSGRQFSNSRSEMNVSTLELGDSALYLCASSFAGFRDTQYFGPGTRLTVL.

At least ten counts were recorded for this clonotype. Here the CDR3 DNA reads TGTGCCAGCGCGGATCCCGGGGAGCTGTTTTTT. Its protein product is CASADPGELFF. V and J are TRBV12-3 or TRBV12-4 and TRBJ2-2; no clear D gene. There are 11 residues in the CDR3. Trimming shortened V by 8 bases and J by 6 bases, and 7 bases separated the two germline ends.

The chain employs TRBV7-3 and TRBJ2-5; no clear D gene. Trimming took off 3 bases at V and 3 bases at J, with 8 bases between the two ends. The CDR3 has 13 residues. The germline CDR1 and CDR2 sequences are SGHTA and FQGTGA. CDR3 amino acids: CASSFGREETQYF. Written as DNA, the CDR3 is TGTGCCAGCAGCTTTGGACGGGAAGAGACCCAGTACTTC.

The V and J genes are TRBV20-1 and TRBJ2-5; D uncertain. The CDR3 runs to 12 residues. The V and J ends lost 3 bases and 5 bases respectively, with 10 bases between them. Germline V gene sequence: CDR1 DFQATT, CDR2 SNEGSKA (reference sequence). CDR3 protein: CSARARFETQYF. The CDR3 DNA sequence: TGCAGTGCTAGGGCGCGTTTCGAGACCCAGTACTTC.

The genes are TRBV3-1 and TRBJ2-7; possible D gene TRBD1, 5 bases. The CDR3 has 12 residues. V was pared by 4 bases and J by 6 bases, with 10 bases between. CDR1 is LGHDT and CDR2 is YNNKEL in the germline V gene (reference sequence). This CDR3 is CASSLLQGEQYF. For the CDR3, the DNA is TGTGCCAGCAGCCTTCTCCAGGGCGAGCAGTACTTC.

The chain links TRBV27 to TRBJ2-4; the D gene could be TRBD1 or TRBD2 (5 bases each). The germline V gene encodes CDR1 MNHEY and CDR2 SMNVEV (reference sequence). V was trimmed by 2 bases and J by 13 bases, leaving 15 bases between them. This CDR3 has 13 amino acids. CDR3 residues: CASSLKSGRIQYF. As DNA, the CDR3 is TGTGCCAGCAGTTTAAAGTCGGGACGGATACAGTACTTC.

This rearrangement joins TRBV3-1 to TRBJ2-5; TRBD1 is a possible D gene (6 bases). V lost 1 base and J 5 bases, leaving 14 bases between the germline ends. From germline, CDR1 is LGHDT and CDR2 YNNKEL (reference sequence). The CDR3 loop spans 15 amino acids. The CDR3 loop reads CASSQVGAERETQYF. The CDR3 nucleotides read TGTGCCAGCAGCCAAGTGGGGGCGGAGCGGGAGACCCAGTACTTC.